This entry concerns a single TCR beta chain. What it binds is unknown. The CDR3 is 15 residues long. Germline CDR1 reads SNHLY; CDR2 reads FYNNEI. The V gene lost 1 base and the J gene lost 0 bases, with 9 bases spanning the gap. The sample comes from a study of Ad26.COV2.S vaccination and SARS-CoV-2 variants. General study results and limits: Those who received the vaccine showed greater spike-specific TCR breadth than those given placebo.

Libraries were prepared by immunoSEQ multiplex PCR; TCRdb keeps only in-frame clonotypes and omits some of them. The sample lists about 410,000 clones, approximately 90% occurring once. The treatment is: around 19 received Ad26.COV2.S at low or high dose, single or two shots; 5 received placebo; per-sample allocation not given. Specimen acquisition occurred on day 63 following the initial vaccine or placebo injection. The TCR sequence derives from a person between 18 and 65 years old who received the Ad26.COV2.S COVID-19 vaccine or a placebo. The sequences come from peripheral blood, collected in a trial of Ad26.COV2.S vaccine versus placebo. The V call is TRBV2, the J call TRBJ1-2; D unresolved. The CDR3 loop is CASSEGHPSNYGYTF. The CDR3 DNA reads as TGTGCCAGCAGTGAAGGGCACCCCTCTAACTATGGCTACACCTTC.